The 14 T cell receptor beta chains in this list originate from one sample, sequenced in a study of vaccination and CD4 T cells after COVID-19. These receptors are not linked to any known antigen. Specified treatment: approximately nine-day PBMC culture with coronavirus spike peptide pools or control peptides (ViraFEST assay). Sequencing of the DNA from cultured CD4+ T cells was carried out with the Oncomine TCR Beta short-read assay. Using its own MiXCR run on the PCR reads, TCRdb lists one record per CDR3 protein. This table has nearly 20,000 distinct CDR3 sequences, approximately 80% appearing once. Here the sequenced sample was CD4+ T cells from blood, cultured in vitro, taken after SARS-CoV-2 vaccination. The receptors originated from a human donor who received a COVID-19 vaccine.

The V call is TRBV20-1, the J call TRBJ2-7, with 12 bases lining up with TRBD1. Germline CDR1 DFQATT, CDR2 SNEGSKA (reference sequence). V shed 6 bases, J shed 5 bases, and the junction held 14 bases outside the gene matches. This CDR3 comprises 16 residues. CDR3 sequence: CSAWGRSGTGGNEQYF. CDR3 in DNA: TGCAGTGCCTGGGGTAGATCGGGGACAGGGGGCAACGAGCAGTACTTC.

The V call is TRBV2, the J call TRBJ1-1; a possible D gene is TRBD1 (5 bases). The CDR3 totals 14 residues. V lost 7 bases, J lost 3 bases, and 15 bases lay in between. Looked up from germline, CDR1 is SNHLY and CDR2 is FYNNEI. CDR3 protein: CASTKDRRDTEAFF. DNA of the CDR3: TGTGCCAGCACTAAAGACAGAAGGGACACTGAAGCTTTCTTT.

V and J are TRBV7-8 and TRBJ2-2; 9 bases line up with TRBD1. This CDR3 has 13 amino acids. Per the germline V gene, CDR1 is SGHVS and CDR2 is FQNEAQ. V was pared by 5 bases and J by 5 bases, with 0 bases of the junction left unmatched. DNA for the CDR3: TGTGCCAGCAGCGGGACAGGGACCGGGGAGCTGTTTTTT. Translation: CASSGTGTGELFF.

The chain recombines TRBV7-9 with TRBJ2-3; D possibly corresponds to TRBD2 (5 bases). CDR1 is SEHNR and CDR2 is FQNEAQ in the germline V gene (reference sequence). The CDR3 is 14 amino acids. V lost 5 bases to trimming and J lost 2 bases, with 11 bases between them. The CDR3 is CASSPYGDTDTQYF. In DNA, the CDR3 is TGTGCCAGCAGCCCTTACGGGGACACAGATACGCAGTATTTT.

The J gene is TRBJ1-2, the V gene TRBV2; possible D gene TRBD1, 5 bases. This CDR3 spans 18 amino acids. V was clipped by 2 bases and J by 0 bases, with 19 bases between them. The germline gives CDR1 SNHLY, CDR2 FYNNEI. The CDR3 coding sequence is TGTGCCAGCAGTGAAATGCGGAGGAGACAGCCTACTAACTATGGCTACACCTTC. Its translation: CASSEMRRRQPTNYGYTF.

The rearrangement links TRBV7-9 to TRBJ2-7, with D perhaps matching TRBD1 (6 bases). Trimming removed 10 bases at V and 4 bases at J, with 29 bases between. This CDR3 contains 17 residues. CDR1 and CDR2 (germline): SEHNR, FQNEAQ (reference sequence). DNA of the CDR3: TGTGCCACCCGCTCATACACCGTGGGGGCCTCAAAGTACGAGCAGTACTTC. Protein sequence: CATRSYTVGASKYEQYF.

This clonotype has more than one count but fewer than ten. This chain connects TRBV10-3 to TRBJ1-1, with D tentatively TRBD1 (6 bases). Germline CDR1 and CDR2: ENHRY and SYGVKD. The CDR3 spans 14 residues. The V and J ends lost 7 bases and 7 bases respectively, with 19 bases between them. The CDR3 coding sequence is TGTGCCATCACCGAGGGGGGGAGGGTTGGTGAAGCTTTCTTT. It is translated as CAITEGGRVGEAFF.

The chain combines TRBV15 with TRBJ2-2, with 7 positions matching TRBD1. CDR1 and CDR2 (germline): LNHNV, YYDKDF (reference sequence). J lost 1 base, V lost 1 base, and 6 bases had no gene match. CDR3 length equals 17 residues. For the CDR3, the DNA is TGTGCCACCAGCAGAGCCCGACAGGGTAGGAACACCGGGGAGCTGTTTTTT. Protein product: CATSRARQGRNTGELFF.

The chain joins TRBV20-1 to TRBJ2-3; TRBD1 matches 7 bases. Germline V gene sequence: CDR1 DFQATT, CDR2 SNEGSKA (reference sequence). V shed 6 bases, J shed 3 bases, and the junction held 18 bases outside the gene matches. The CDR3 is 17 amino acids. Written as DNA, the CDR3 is TGCAGTGCCGCACCACTTGACAGGGTTGATGTGACAGATACGCAGTATTTT. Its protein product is CSAAPLDRVDVTDTQYF.

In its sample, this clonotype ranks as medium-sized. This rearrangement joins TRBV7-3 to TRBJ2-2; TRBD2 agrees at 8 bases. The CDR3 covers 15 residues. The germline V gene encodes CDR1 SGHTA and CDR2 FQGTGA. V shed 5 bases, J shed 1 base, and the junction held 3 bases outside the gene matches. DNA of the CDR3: TGTGCCAGCAGCCCCAGCGGGGGGAACACCGGGGAGCTGTTTTTT. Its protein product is CASSPSGGNTGELFF.

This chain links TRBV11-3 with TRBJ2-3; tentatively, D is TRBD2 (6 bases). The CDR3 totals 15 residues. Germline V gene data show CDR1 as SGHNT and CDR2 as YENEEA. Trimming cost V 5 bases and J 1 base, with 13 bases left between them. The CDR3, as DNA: TGTGCCAGCAGCCACGGGGGTTTACGCACAGATACGCAGTATTTT. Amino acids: CASSHGGLRTDTQYF.

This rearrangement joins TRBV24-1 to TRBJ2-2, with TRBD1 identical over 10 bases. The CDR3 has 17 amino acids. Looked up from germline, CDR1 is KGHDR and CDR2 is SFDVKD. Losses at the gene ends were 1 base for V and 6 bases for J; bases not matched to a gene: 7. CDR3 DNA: TGTGCCACCAGTGATTTAAAAGACAGGGGGCGGGCCGGGGAGCTGTTTTTT. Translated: CATSDLKDRGRAGELFF.

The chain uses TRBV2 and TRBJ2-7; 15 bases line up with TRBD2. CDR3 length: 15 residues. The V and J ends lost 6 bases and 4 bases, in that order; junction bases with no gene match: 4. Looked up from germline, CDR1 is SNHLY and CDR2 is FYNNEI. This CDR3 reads CASRGLAGGRYEQYF. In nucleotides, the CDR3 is TGTGCCAGCAGGGGACTAGCGGGGGGTCGATACGAGCAGTACTTC.

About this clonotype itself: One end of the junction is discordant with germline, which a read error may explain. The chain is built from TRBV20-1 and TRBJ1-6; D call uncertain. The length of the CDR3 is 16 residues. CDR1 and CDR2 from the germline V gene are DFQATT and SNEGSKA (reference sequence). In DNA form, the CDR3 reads TGCAGTGCTAGAGCGGGCGGGAGTTCCTATAATTCACTCCTCCACTTT. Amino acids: CSARAGGSSYNSLLHF.